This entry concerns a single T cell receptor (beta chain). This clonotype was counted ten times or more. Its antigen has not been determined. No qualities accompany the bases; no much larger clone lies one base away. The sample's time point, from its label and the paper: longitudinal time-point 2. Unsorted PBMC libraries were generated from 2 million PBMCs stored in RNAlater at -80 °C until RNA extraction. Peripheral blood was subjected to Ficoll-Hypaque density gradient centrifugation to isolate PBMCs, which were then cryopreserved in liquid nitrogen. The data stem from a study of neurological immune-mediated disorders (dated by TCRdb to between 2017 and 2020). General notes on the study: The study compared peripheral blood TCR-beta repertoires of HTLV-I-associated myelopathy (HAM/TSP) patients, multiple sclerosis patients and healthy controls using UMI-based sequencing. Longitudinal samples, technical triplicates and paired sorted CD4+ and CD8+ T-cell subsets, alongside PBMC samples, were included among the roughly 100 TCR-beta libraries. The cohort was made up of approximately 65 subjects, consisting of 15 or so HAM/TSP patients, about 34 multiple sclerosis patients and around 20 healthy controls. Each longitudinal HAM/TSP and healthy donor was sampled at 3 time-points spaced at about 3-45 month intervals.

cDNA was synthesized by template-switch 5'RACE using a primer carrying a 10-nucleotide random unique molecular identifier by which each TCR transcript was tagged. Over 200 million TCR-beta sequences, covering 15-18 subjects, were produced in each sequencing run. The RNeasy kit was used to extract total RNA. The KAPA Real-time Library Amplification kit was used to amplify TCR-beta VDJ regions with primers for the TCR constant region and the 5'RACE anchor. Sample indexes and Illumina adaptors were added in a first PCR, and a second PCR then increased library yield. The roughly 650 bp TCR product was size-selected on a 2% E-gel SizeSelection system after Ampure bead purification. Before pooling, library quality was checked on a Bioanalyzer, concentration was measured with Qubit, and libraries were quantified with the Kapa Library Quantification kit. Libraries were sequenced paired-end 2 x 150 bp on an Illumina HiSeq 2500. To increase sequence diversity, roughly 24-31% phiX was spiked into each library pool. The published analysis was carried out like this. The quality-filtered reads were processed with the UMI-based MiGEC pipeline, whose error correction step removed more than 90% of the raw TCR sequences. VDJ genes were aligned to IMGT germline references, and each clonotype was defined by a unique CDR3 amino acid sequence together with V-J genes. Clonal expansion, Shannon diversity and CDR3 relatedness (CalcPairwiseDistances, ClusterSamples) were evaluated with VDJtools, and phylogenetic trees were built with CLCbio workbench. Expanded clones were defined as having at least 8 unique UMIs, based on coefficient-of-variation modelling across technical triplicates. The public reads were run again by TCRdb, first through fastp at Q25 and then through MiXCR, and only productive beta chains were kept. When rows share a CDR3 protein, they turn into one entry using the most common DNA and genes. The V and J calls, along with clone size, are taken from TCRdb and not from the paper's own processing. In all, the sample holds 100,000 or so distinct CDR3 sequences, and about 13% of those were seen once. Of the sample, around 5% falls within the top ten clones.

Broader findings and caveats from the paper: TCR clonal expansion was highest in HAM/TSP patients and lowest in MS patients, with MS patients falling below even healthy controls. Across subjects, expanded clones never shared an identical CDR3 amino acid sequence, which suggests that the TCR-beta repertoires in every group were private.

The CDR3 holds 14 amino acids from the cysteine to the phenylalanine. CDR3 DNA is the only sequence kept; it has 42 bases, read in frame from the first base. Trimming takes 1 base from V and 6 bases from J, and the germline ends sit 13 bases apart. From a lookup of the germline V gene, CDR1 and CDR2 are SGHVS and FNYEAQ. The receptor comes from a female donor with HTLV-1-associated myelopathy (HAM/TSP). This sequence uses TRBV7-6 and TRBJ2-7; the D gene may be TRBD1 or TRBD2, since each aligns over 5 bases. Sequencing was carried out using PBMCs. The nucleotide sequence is TGTGCCAGCAGCTTAGGGGGGTCGGGGTCCGAGCAGTACTTC. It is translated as CASSLGGSGSEQYF. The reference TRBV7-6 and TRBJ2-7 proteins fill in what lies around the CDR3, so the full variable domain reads GAGVSQSPRYKVTKRGQDVALRCDPISGHVSLYWYRQALGQGPEFLTYFNYEAQQDKSGLPNDRFSAERPEGSISTLTIQRTEQRDSAMYRCASSLGGSGSEQYFGPGTRLTVT.